This T cell receptor (beta chain) originates from a study of long-term antiretroviral therapy in people with HIV. Held in samples before DNA extraction were 1-10 million cryopreserved PBMC. Running of the v3.0 immunoSEQ assay took place at survey level. Profiled with immunoSEQ multiplex PCR; TCRdb holds only in-frame clones, not every one. The sample holds approximately 27,000 clones; roughly 90% are singletons and the top ten take roughly 3.6%. Study findings and constraints: Clonotypes expanded prior to ART showed repertoire dominance at all sampled time points. Nothing was known about ART adherence, viral resistance or changes in therapy.

The CDR3 length is 15 residues. Trimming took 0 bases from V and 1 from J; bases not matched to a gene: 2. The germline CDR1 and CDR2 sequences are MNHEY and SVGAGI. Worth noting for this clone: Antigen specificity is unknown.

This sequence was found in a woman under 30 with HIV. This material consisted of unsorted PBMCs, taken 1.8 years after starting antiretroviral therapy. The rearrangement links TRBV6-5 to TRBJ2-7; TRBD2 matches 8 bases. CDR3 sequence (DNA): TGTGCCAGCAGTTACTCCAGCGGGGGATCCTACGAGCAGTACTTC. Protein: CASSYSSGGSYEQYF.